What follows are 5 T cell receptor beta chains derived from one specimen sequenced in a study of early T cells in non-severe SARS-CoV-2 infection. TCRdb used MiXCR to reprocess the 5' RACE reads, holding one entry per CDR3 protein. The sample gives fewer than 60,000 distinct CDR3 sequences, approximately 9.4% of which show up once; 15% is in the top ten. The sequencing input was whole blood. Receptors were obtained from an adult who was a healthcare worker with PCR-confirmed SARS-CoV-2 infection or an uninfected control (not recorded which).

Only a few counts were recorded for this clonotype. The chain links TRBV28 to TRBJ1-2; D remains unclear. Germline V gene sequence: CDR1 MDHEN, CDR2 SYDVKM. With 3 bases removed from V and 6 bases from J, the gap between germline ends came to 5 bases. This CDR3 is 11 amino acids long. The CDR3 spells CASSLENGYTF. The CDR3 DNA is TGTGCCAGCAGTTTGGAGAATGGCTACACCTTC.

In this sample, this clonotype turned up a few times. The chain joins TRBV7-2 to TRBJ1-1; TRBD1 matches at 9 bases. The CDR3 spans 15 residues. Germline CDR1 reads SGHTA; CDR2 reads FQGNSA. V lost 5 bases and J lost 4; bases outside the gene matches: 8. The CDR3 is CASSQAPTGGTEAFF. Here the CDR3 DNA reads TGTGCCAGCAGCCAAGCCCCGACAGGGGGCACTGAAGCTTTCTTT.

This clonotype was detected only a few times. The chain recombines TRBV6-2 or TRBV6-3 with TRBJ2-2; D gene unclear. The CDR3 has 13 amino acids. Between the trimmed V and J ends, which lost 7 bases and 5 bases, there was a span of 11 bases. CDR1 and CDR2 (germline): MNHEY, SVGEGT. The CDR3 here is CASNPARTGELFF. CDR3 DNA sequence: TGTGCCAGCAACCCAGCGAGGACCGGGGAGCTGTTTTTT.

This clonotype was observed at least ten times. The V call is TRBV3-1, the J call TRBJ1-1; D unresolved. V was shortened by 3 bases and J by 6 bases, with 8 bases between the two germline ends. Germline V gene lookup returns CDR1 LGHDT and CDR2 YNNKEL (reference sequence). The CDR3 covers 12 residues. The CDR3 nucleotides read TGTGCCAGCAGCCATCCTTCGTCTGAAGCTTTCTTT. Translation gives CASSHPSSEAFF.

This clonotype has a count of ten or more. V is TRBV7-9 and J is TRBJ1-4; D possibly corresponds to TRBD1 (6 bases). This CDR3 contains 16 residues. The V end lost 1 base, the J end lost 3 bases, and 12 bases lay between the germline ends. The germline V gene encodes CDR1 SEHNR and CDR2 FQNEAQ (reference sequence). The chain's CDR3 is CASSLVVGGSNEKLFF. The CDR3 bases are TGTGCCAGCAGCTTAGTCGTCGGGGGCTCTAATGAAAAACTGTTTTTT. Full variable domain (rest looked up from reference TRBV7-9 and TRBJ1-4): DTGVSQNPRHKITKRGQNVTFRCDPISEHNRLYWYRQTLGQGPEFLTYFQNEAQLEKSRLLSDRFSAERPKGSFSTLEIQRTEQGDSAMYLCASSLVVGGSNEKLFFGSGTQLSVL.